This T cell receptor (beta chain) was retrieved from a study of early T cells in non-severe SARS-CoV-2 infection. Trimming removed 3 bases at V and 3 bases at J, with 14 bases between. Germline V gene lookup returns CDR1 SGHTA and CDR2 FQGNSA. The CDR3 is made up of 15 amino acids. TCRdb fed the 5' RACE reads into MiXCR, producing one record per CDR3 protein. In the table there are 75,000 to 100,000 distinct CDR3 sequences, 11% to 15% of which are singletons. This clonotype was seen only a few times. The antigen is undetermined. Overall study results and limits: Sequences matched to VDJdb favored anti-spike CD8 responses, while private and CD4 specificities were missed.

The chain uses TRBV7-2 and TRBJ2-5; D possibly corresponds to TRBD2 (6 bases). This TCR derives from an adult who was a healthcare worker with PCR-confirmed SARS-CoV-2 infection or an uninfected control (not recorded which). Sequenced sample: whole blood. The chain's CDR3 is CASSLVGRGEETQYF. The DNA for the CDR3 is TGTGCCAGCAGCTTGGTGGGGCGGGGTGAAGAGACCCAGTACTTC.